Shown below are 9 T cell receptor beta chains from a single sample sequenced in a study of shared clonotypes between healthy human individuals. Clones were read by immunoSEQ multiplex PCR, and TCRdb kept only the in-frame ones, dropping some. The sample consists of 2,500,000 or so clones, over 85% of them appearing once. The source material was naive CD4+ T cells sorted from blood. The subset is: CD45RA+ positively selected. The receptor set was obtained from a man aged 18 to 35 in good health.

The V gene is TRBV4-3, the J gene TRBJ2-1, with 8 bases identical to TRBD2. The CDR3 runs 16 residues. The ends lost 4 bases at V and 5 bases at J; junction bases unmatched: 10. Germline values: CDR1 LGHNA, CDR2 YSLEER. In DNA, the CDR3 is TGCGCCAGCAGCCCCTCCCGGCTAGCGGGCAACAATGAGCAGTTCTTC. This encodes CASSPSRLAGNNEQFF.

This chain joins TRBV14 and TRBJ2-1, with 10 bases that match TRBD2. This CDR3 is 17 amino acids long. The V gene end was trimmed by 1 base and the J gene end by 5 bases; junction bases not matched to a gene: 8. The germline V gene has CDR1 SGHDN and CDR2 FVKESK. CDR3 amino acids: CASSQVRFSGRHNEQFF. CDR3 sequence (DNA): TGTGCCAGCAGCCAAGTCCGGTTTAGCGGGAGGCACAATGAGCAGTTCTTC.

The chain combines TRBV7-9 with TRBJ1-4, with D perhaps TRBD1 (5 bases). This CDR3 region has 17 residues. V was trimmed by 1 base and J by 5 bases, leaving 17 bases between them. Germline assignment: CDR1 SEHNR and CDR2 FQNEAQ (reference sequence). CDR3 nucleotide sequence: TGTGCCAGCAGCTTAGACCTAGGGGATGCCATAAATGAAAAACTGTTTTTT. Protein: CASSLDLGDAINEKLFF. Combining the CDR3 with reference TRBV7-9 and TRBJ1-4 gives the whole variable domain DTGVSQNPRHKITKRGQNVTFRCDPISEHNRLYWYRQTLGQGPEFLTYFQNEAQLEKSRLLSDRFSAERPKGSFSTLEIQRTEQGDSAMYLCASSLDLGDAINEKLFFGSGTQLSVL.

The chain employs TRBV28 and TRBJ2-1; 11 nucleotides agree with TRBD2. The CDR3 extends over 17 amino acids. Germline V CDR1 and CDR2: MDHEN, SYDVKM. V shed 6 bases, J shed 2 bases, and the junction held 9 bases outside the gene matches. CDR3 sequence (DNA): TGTGCCAGCAGCCCCAGACTAGCGGGGCAGCCCTACAATGAGCAGTTCTTC. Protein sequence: CASSPRLAGQPYNEQFF.

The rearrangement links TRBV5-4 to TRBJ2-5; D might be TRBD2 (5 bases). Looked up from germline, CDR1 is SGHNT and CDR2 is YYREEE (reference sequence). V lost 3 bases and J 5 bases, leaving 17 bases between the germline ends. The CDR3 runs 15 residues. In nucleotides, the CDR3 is TGTGCCAGCAGCTACACCAGCGGTAAAAGGGAGACCCAGTACTTC. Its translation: CASSYTSGKRETQYF. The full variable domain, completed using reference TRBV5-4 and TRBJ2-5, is ETGVTQSPTHLIKTRGQQVTLRCSSQSGHNTVSWYQQALGQGPQFIFQYYREEENGRGNFPPRFSGLQFPNYSSELNVNALELDDSALYLCASSYTSGKRETQYFGPGTRLLVL.

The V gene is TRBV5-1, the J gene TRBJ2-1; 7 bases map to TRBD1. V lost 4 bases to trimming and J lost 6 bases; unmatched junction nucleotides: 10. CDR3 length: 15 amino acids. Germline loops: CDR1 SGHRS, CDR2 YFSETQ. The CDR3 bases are TGCGCCAGCAGCGCCGGACAGGACCGTCGCAATGAGCAGTTCTTC. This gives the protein CASSAGQDRRNEQFF. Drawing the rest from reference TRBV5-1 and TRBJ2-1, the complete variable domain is KAGVTQTPRYLIKTRGQQVTLSCSPISGHRSVSWYQQTPGQGLQFLFEYFSETQRNKGNFPGRFSGRQFSNSRSEMNVSTLELGDSALYLCASSAGQDRRNEQFFGPGTRLTVL.

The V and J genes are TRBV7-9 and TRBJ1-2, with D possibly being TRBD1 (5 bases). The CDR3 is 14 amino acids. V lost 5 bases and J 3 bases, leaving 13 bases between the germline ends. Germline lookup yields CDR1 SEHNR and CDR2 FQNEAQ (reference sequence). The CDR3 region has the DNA TGTGCCAGCAGCCCCCGGCAGGGTTACTATGGCTACACCTTC. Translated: CASSPRQGYYGYTF.

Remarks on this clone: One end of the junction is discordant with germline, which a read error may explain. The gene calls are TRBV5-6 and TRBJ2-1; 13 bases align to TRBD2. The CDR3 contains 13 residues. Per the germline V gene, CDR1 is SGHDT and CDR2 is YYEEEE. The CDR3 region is CASSLGLAGVGLF. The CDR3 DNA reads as TGTGCCAGCAGCTTAGGACTAGCGGGAGTCGGTCTCTTC. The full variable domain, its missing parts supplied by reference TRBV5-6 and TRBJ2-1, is DAGVTQSPTHLIKTRGQQVTLRCSPKSGHDTVSWYQQALGQGPQFIFQYYEEEERQRGNFPDRFSGHQFPNYSSELNVNALLLGDSALYLCASSLGLAGVGLFGPGTRLTVL.

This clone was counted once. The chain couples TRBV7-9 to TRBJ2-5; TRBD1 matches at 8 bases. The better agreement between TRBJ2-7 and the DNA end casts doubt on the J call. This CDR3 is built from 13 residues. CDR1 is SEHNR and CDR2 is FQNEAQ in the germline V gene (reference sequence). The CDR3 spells CASSQGTGYEQYF. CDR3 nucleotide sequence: TGTGCCAGCAGCCAAGGGACAGGCTACGAGCAGTACTTC.